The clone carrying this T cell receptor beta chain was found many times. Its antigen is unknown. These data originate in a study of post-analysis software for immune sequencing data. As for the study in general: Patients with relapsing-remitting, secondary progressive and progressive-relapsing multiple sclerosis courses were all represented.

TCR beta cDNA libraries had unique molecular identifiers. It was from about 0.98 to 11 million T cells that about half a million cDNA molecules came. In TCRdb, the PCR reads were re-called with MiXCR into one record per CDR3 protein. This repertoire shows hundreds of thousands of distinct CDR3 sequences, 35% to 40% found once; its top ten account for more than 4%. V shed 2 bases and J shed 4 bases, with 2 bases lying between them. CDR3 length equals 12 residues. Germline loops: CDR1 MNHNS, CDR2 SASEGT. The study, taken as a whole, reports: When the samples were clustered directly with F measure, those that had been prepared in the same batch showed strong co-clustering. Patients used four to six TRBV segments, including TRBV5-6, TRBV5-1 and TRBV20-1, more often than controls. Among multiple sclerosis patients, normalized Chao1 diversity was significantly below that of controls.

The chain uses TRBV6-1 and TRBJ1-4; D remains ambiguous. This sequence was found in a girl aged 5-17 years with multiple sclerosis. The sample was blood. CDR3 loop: CASSEHNEKLFF. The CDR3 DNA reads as TGTGCCAGCAGTGAACATAATGAAAAACTGTTTTTT.